This TCR beta chain was profiled in a study of blood T cell repertoires in COVID-19. Overall study: The United States, Italy and Spain supplied acute and convalescent COVID-19 samples. Sample material is recorded as cDNA or gDNA derived from T cells, B-cell-depleted T cells, or PBMCs.

Losses at the gene ends were 8 bases for V and 2 bases for J; bases not matched to a gene: 3. The CDR3 length is 14 residues. CDR1 and CDR2 (germline): SGHTA, FQGNSA. In the source study's methods: Amplification from reference gene primers served as the basis for estimated nucleated cell counts. Generated by immunoSEQ multiplex PCR, the TCRdb table keeps only in-frame clones and is missing some. That table is the source of V, J and clone size, and D and trimming were worked out from the DNA. The sample has fewer than 35,000 clones, 90% to 95% seen once. This chain links TRBV7-2 with TRBJ2-1; 10 positions match TRBD2. This TCR derives from a man in his 60s with acute or convalescent COVID-19. The sample consisted of peripheral blood. As DNA, the CDR3 is TGTGCCAGCTTGAGCGGGAGGGCCTACAATGAGCAGTTCTTC. Amino acids: CASLSGRAYNEQFF.